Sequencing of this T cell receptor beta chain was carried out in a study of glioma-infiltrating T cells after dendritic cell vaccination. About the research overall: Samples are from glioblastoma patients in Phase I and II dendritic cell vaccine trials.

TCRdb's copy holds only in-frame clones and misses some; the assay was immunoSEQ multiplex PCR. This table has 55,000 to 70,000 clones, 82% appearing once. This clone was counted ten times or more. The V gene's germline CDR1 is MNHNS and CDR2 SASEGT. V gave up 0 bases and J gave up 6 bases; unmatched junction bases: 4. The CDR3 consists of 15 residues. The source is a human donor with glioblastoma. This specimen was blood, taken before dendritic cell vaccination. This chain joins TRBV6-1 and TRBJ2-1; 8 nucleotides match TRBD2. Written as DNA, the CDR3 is TGTGCCAGCAGTGAAGCCGGGGGGGCCTCCAATGAGCAGTTCTTC. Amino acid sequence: CASSEAGGASNEQFF.